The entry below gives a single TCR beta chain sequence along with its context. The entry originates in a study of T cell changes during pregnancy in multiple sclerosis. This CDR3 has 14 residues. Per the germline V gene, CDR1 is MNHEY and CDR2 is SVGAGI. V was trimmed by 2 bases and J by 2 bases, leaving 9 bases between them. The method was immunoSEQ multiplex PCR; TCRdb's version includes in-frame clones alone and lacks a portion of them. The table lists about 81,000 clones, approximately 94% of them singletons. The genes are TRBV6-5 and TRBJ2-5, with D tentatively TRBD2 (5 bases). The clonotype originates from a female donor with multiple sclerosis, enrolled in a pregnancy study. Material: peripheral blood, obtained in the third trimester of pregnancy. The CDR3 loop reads CASSYIGVQETQYF. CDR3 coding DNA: TGTGCCAGCAGTTACATCGGGGTGCAAGAGACCCAGTACTTC.